The sequence of this T cell receptor (beta chain) was determined in a study of response to subunit inactivated influenza vaccine. TCRdb independently ran MiXCR on the RT-PCR reads; one entry per CDR3 protein. The sample lists more than 550,000 distinct CDR3 sequences; 12% were seen once. Study-wide results and caveats: Authors suggested few new T cells are recruited by each seasonal influenza vaccination.

The CDR3 is made up of 14 amino acids. Looked up from germline, CDR1 is SEHNR and CDR2 is FQNEAQ (reference sequence). In this sample, this clonotype turned up many times. Its antigen is not identified. The junction differs from germline at one of its ends, possibly a read error. The receptor comes from a man in his fifties who received an inactivated influenza vaccine. The sample in question was PBMCs from blood, obtained on the day of vaccination. This sequence joins TRBV7-9 and TRBJ2-2; D not certain. CDR3: CASSLVGDTGELFF. For the CDR3, the DNA is TGCGCCAGCAGCTTGGTAGGAGACACCGGGGAGCTGTTTTTT.